This T cell receptor beta chain was recorded in a study of T cells in Graves' hyperthyroidism and ophthalmopathy. Study background: The blood sample was taken at first diagnosis, before treatment began. Study observations and caveats: In blood, most of the thyroid clonotypes expanded above 0.001 were also present.

Patients aged 18 to 65 had newly diagnosed hyperthyroidism lasting under 2 months. There are many counts of this clonotype. The antigen is undetermined. The germline V gene has CDR1 SGHVS and CDR2 FQNEAQ. Trimming removed 0 bases from V and 4 bases from J; junction bases left unmatched: 3. The CDR3 covers 16 residues. RNA transcripts gave rise to amplified TCR beta CDR3 regions. A set of HTBI primers served as the primers for a first-round RT-PCR of the TCR CDR3. TCRdb re-analysed the multiplex PCR reads in MiXCR, keeping a single row per CDR3 protein. The data contain about 510,000 distinct CDR3 sequences, 14% of them singletons.

The chain links TRBV7-8 to TRBJ2-3, with TRBD2 matching 11 bases. This TCR derives from a woman in her thirties or forties with Graves' hyperthyroidism. The sample was blood. CDR3 protein: CASSLAGLAGADTQYF. The DNA for the CDR3 is TGTGCCAGCAGCTTAGCAGGACTAGCGGGTGCAGATACGCAGTATTTT.